This T cell receptor beta chain came from a study of T cell responses to AZD1222 COVID-19 vaccine. Study-level information: Second-dose intervals near 4 or 12 weeks were combined. General study results and limits: Variant regions that are unmutated are reportedly the target of nearly half of spike-specific TCRs. Sampling that yielded the repertoires occurred only after the peak T cell response. Spike-specific TCR breadth and depth grew following two AZD1222 doses.

Turning to this clone: Its antigen remains unknown.

Assay used: immunoSEQ multiplex PCR; TCRdb lists only in-frame clones, some missing. The table records more than 75,000 clones, more than 85% of them present only once. Per the germline V gene, CDR1 is LNHNV and CDR2 is YYDKDF (reference sequence). Trimming left V 0 bases short and J 4 bases short, with 7 bases between. This CDR3 region has 14 residues. This sample comprised peripheral blood, obtained on day 0 of AZD1222 vaccination. The receptor was isolated from an adult in good health. V gene TRBV15 combines with J gene TRBJ1-5; D is perhaps TRBD1 (5 bases). Written as DNA, the CDR3 is TGTGCCACCAGCAGAGATGGGGGTAATCAGCCCCAGCATTTT. The encoded protein is CATSRDGGNQPQHF.